This paragraph reports one T cell receptor beta chain. TCRdb's table, derived via immunoSEQ multiplex PCR, lists solely in-frame clones and lacks some. The sample contains 310,000 or so clones, 65% to 90% of which appear only once. Participants were aged about 18 to 100 years from more than 20 US areas. Among Cohort 3 donors, those recovered had two negative PCRs, clearance, or symptom resolution. V lost 0 bases to trimming and J lost 4 bases, with 9 bases between them. There are 14 residues in the CDR3. Germline V gene data show CDR1 as LGHNA and CDR2 as YNFKEQ. This record comes from a study of blood T cell repertoires in COVID-19.

The receptor was derived from a woman aged 18-30 years who had recovered from COVID-19. V and J are TRBV4-2 and TRBJ1-1; D ambiguous. Sequenced input: PBMCs or T cells enriched from blood (not recorded which). CDR3 amino acids: CASSQERGSTEAFF. CDR3 DNA sequence: TGTGCCAGCAGCCAAGAGAGAGGGTCCACTGAAGCTTTCTTT.